Listed below are T cell receptor beta chains from one sample, sequenced in a study of blood T cell repertoires in COVID-19. Data came from immunoSEQ multiplex PCR; TCRdb stores just in-frame clones and leaves some out. The sample includes 40,000 to 55,000 clones, roughly 88% of them seen just once. Sample: peripheral blood. The receptors stem from a woman of 80 years or more with acute or convalescent COVID-19. Both conserved end residues are part of each CDR3. A D gene is named only where the DNA matches it firmly. Where a row states a size, it is once, few, many or the class of an expanded clone; other rows omit it.

D	size	V	J	DNA	CDR3
-	-	TRBV5-4	TRBJ2-7	TGTGCCAGCAGCACCCGGACTAACAACGTTTACGAGCAGTACTTC	CASSTRTNNVYEQYF
TRBD2	-	TRBV14	TRBJ2-7	TGTGCCAGCAGCCAAGATCCGCACCTTGGCGGACTAGCGGGAGGGTCCCCGTACGAGCAGTACTTC	CASSQDPHLGGLAGGSPYEQYF
-	-	TRBV5-5	TRBJ2-7	TGTGCCAGCAGCCCTTTGGGACACCAGTCCTACGAGCAGTACTTC	CASSPLGHQSYEQYF
-	-	TRBV7-2	TRBJ2-3	TGTGCCAGCAGGCAGGGTTTTCGCACAGATACGCAGTATTTT	CASRQGFRTDTQYF
-	-	TRBV6-7	TRBJ2-7	TGTGCCAGCAGCCCCCGGGTGGACGGGGAACCATACGAGCAGTACTTC	CASSPRVDGEPYEQYF
-	-	TRBV5-4	TRBJ1-5	TGTGCCTTCTGGAGTCAGGGAACTCCCAATCAGCCCCAGCATTTT	CAFWSQGTPNQPQHF
TRBD1	-	TRBV30	TRBJ1-2	TGTGCCTCTCAGGGACAGGTAGTAAATGGCTACACCTTC	CASQGQVVNGYTF
TRBD1	-	TRBV27	TRBJ2-7	TGTGCCAGCAGCTGGGGACAGCCCTACGAGCAGTACTTC	CASSWGQPYEQYF
TRBD1	-	TRBV7-2	TRBJ1-1	TGTGCCAGCAGCTTAAACAGGGGGAACACTGAAGCTTTCTTT	CASSLNRGNTEAFF
-	once	TRBV6-4	TRBJ2-1	TGTGCCAGCAGTGCAGGAGCGGTGACCTACAATGAGCAGTTCTTC	CASSAGAVTYNEQFF
TRBD2	once	TRBV15	TRBJ2-7	TGTGCCACCAGCAGAGATCGACAACTAGCGGGGCGCGGCTACGAGCAGTACTTC	CATSRDRQLAGRGYEQYF
-	-	TRBV6-5	TRBJ2-6	TGTGCCAGCAGTTACCTGGACAACTCTGGGGCCAACGTCCTGACTTTC	CASSYLDNSGANVLTF
-	-	TRBV7-2	TRBJ2-1	TGTGCCAGCAGCTTAGGAGAGGGAGCGTCGGGTGAGCAGTTCTTC	CASSLGEGASGEQFF
-	once	TRBV11-2	TRBJ2-7	TGTGCCAGCAGCTTCTTAGCCGGGCGGGGCTACGAGCAGTACTTC	CASSFLAGRGYEQYF
TRBD2	-	TRBV2	TRBJ2-1	TGTGCCAGCGGGGCCCGGGGAAGCGGGAGCAGCAATGAGCAGTTCTTC	CASGARGSGSSNEQFF
-	once	TRBV6-5	TRBJ1-4	TGTGCCGCAAGAGGGGAGGGTAATGAAAAACTGTTTTTT	CAARGEGNEKLFF
-	-	TRBV7-9	TRBJ2-2	TGTGCCAGCAGCGCGTTACAGGGACATACGAACACCGGGGAGCTGTTTTTT	CASSALQGHTNTGELFF
TRBD2	-	TRBV6-5	TRBJ2-5	TGTGCCAGCAGTTTAGCGGGAGGGGTCGAGACCCAGTACTTC	CASSLAGGVETQYF
TRBD2	-	TRBV12-5	TRBJ2-2	TGTGCTAGTGGTTTGGTATGGAATAGCGGGAGACCCGGGGAGCTGTTTTTT	CASGLVWNSGRPGELFF
-	-	TRBV5-4	TRBJ2-1	TGTGCCAGCAGCTTGGCTACGGGTAGCGAGCAGTTCTTC	CASSLATGSEQFF
-	-	TRBV15	TRBJ2-5	TGTGCCACCAGCAGCGAGACTCAAGAGACCCAGTACTTC	CATSSETQETQYF
TRBD2	-	TRBV15	TRBJ2-3	TGTGCCACCAGCAGGATTCCGGGACTAGCGGGAGTGGGCAGTACGCAGTATTTT	CATSRIPGLAGVGSTQYF
TRBD1	-	TRBV5-6	TRBJ1-2	TGTGCCAGCAGCACTCAGGGGGAGAACTATGGCTACACCTTC	CASSTQGENYGYTF
TRBD1	-	TRBV19	TRBJ2-7	TGTGCCAGTAGTATTACAGGGGCCGGAGGCGAGCAGTACTTC	CASSITGAGGEQYF
-	-	TRBV19	TRBJ2-4	TGTGCCAGTAGTATGGCAGGGTCGGACATTCAGTACTTC	CASSMAGSDIQYF
-	-	TRBV7-9	TRBJ1-1	TGTGCCAGCAGCCCTTACAGGGATACTGAAGCTTTCTTT	CASSPYRDTEAFF
-	-	TRBV6-1	TRBJ1-6	TGTGCCAGCAGTGAAGGCGTTTGGTCACCCCTCCACTTT	CASSEGVWSPLHF
-	few	TRBV5-6	TRBJ2-6	TGTGCCAGCACCGGACAGAGCAGCTCTGGGGCCAACGTCCTGACTTTC	CASTGQSSSGANVLTF
-	-	TRBV27	TRBJ1-2	TGTGCCAGCAGTCCGGGCCTCGGACAGCCAGCTAACTATGGCTACACCTTC	CASSPGLGQPANYGYTF
TRBD2	-	TRBV7-9	TRBJ2-1	TGTGCCAGCAGTCCCATAGCGGGGAATGAGCAGTTCTTC	CASSPIAGNEQFF
TRBD1	-	TRBV28	TRBJ1-2	TGTGCCAGCAGCGAAGGGGGACAGCGAACCCGGGCGGAAGGCTACACCTTC	CASSEGGQRTRAEGYTF
TRBD1	-	TRBV7-8	TRBJ2-7	TGTGCCAGCAGCACGGGACAGGGGGGACCACGCGAGCAGTACTTC	CASSTGQGGPREQYF
-	once	TRBV27	TRBJ1-3	TGTGCCAGCAGTTCAAGAGGCTCTGGAAACACCATATATTTT	CASSSRGSGNTIYF
TRBD1	few	TRBV27	TRBJ1-5	TGTGCCAGCAGATTCGGACAGGGGGTGAATCAGCCCCAGCATTTT	CASRFGQGVNQPQHF
-	-	TRBV10-3	TRBJ2-7	TGTGCCATCAGTGAGCTAGCGAACAATTACGAGCAGTACTTC	CAISELANNYEQYF
-	-	TRBV19	TRBJ1-1	TGTGCCAGTAGCCCCGACGGGAAACGGGCTGAAGCTTTCTTT	CASSPDGKRAEAFF
-	-	TRBV18	TRBJ2-7	TGTGCCAGCTCACCACCCCTGTCCTACGAGCAGTACTTC	CASSPPLSYEQYF